The text below deals with one T cell receptor beta chain. What it binds is unknown. The source of the sample is a study of cytomegalovirus exposure and HLA in healthy donors. The CDR3 length is 15 residues. The J segment lost 4 bases and the V segment lost 5 bases, leaving 6 bases of the junction unmatched. The germline CDR1 and CDR2 sequences are MNHNS and SASEGT. Whereas donors were nominally healthy upon sampling, unrecorded immune exposures were probable. Study-wide results and limits: Listed as cytomegalovirus-associated were 150 to 200 TCR beta chains. With further analysis later on, most CMV-associated TCR beta chains appeared HLA-restricted.

PCR employed 60 Vbeta and 13 Jbeta primers. TCRdb keeps only in-frame clones here, not all; method: immunoSEQ multiplex PCR. The sample comprises over 100,000 clones, about 79% of which are singletons, and 1.8% rests with the top ten. The chain is built from TRBV6-1 and TRBJ1-4; 8 bases fit TRBD1. This TCR was sampled from a female donor in good health and CMV-seropositive. The sample consisted of PBMCs. CDR3 in DNA: TGTGCCAGCAGTTCTAGACAGGGGCATAATGAAAAACTGTTTTTT. This translates into CASSSRQGHNEKLFF.